This T cell receptor (beta chain) emerged from a study of response to subunit inactivated influenza vaccine. On this clonotype: Its matching antigen is unknown.

Study-level findings and limits: Authors suggested seasonal influenza vaccinations each recruit few new T cells.

One entry per CDR3 protein results from TCRdb running MiXCR on the RT-PCR reads. This sample has approximately 480,000 distinct CDR3 sequences, with roughly 9.8% found just once. Germline CDR1 is SGHAT and CDR2 is FQNNGV. V dropped 8 bases and J dropped 4 bases, with 19 bases sitting between them. CDR3 length: 15 amino acids. The specimen comprised PBMCs from blood, sampled 40 to 50 days after vaccination. The source of this sequence is a man over 45 who received an inactivated influenza vaccine. V and J are TRBV11-2 and TRBJ2-3, with D possibly TRBD2 on 6 matching bases. CDR3 amino acids: CASSAVGGTADTQYF. CDR3 in DNA: TGTGCCAGCTCAGCGGTGGGAGGAACGGCAGATACGCAGTATTTT.